What follows are 17 T cell receptor beta chains derived from one specimen sequenced in a study of naive and memory T cell subsets. An equimolar mix of two oligonucleotides served as the beta constant-region primer for TRBC1 and TRBC2. MiXCR, run by TCRdb on the UMI-ligation and nested PCR reads, gives a single entry per CDR3 protein. The repertoire holds 84,000 or so distinct CDR3 sequences, 7% seen once, with more than 1.5% in the top ten. Material: central memory CD4+ T cells from blood. Every receptor here comes from a human donor in good health.

This clonotype has a count of ten or more. The chain is built from TRBV7-2 and TRBJ2-3; the D is unclear. CDR1 is SGHTA, CDR2 FQGNSA, per germline. V was trimmed by 1 base and J by 2 bases, leaving 7 bases between them. The CDR3 contains 14 residues. The CDR3 DNA sequence: TGTGCCAGCAGCTTAGTTGGACCCACAGATACGCAGTATTTT. Protein: CASSLVGPTDTQYF.

This clonotype was detected ten times or more. The V call is TRBV29-1, the J call TRBJ1-1; TRBD1 matches at 7 bases. The CDR3 length is 12 residues. CDR1 and CDR2 from the germline V gene are SQVTM and ANQGSEA. V lost 6 bases, J lost 2 bases, and 3 bases stayed unmatched. The CDR3 DNA sequence: TGCAGCGTCAACAGGGGTAACACTGAAGCTTTCTTT. Its translation is CSVNRGNTEAFF. Supplemented by reference TRBV29-1 and TRBJ1-1, the full variable domain reads SAVISQKPSRDICQRGTSLTIQCQVDSQVTMMFWYRQQPGQSLTLIATANQGSEATYESGFVIDKFPISRPNLTFSTLTVSNMSPEDSSIYLCSVNRGNTEAFFGQGTRLTVV.

The CDR3 DNA reads as TGCAGTGCTAGCCGGAGCCGGGACAGGGTGAACACTGAAGCTTTCTTT. Amino acids: CSASRSRDRVNTEAFF. The rearrangement uses TRBV20-1 and TRBJ1-1; 9 bases map to TRBD1. CDR1 is DFQATT, CDR2 SNEGSKA, per germline (reference sequence). CDR3 length: 16 amino acids. The ends lost 3 bases at V and 0 bases at J; junction bases unmatched: 8.

The chain has TRBV18 and TRBJ2-7; D remains unclear. CDR3 size: 12 residues. CDR1 KGHSH and CDR2 LQKENI come from the germline V gene. V lost 5 bases, J lost 4 bases, and 9 bases lay in between. CDR3 DNA: TGTGCCAGCTCAAAGAGCACGTACGAGCAGTACTTC. Its protein is CASSKSTYEQYF.

This clonotype has only a few counts. The chain couples TRBV12-3 or TRBV12-4 to TRBJ2-7; possibly TRBD1 for D (6 bases). V lost 6 bases and J 4 bases, leaving 19 bases between the germline ends. The CDR3 extends over 15 amino acids. CDR3 sequence (DNA): TGTGCCAGCAGCTACCTCACAGGGTCGGGGTACGAGCAGTACTTC. Translating gives CASSYLTGSGYEQYF.

V and J are TRBV28 and TRBJ2-7, with D perhaps matching TRBD2 (6 bases). This CDR3 contains 15 residues. The germline V and J ends were trimmed by 7 bases and 1 base, with 17 bases remaining between them. Germline V gene sequence: CDR1 MDHEN, CDR2 SYDVKM. Written as DNA, the CDR3 is TGTGCCAGCACGATGGCCCCTGCGGGGTCCTACGAGCAGTACTTC. Protein: CASTMAPAGSYEQYF.

This clonotype was observed many times. The chain links TRBV20-1 to TRBJ1-1; tentatively, D is TRBD1 (6 bases). V lost 3 bases and J lost 1, with 9 bases in between. In germline, CDR1 is DFQATT, CDR2 SNEGSKA (reference sequence). This CDR3 has 13 amino acids. CDR3 nucleotides: TGCAGTGCTAGGTCAGGGGCGAACACTGAAGCTTTCTTT. Residues: CSARSGANTEAFF.

The sample holds many counts of this clonotype. J is TRBJ2-7 and V is TRBV7-6; D not certain. Looked up from germline, CDR1 is SGHVS and CDR2 is FNYEAQ. CDR3 length equals 11 residues. Between the trimmed V and J ends, which lost 8 bases and 3 bases, there was a span of 8 bases. DNA of the CDR3: TGTGCCAGCGATGCGGACTACGAGCAGTACTTC. Protein product: CASDADYEQYF. The full variable domain, with the rest looked up from reference TRBV7-6 and TRBJ2-7, is GAGVSQSPRYKVTKRGQDVALRCDPISGHVSLYWYRQALGQGPEFLTYFNYEAQQDKSGLPNDRFSAERPEGSISTLTIQRTEQRDSAMYRCASDADYEQYFGPGTRLTVT.

This clonotype was counted ten times or more. The chain is built from TRBV7-2 and TRBJ1-2; D is unresolved. The CDR3 is 13 residues long. Trimming pared 5 bases from V and 0 bases from J, leaving 7 bases between. Germline V gene lookup returns CDR1 SGHTA and CDR2 FQGNSA. CDR3 nucleotides: TGTGCCAGCAGCCCGCCGGCTAACTATGGCTACACCTTC. Its protein is CASSPPANYGYTF.

This clonotype was detected many times. This chain connects TRBV20-1 to TRBJ2-1; TRBD2 might be the D (6 bases). The germline V and J ends were trimmed by 0 bases and 12 bases, with 9 bases remaining between them. CDR1 is DFQATT, CDR2 SNEGSKA, per germline (reference sequence). This CDR3 contains 11 residues. CDR3 sequence (DNA): TGCAGTGCTAGAGACGGACTATTGCAGTTCTTC. Residues: CSARDGLLQFF.

The rearrangement links TRBV3-1 to TRBJ1-1; weak D call: TRBD1 (5 bases). The CDR3 consists of 19 residues. Germline assignment: CDR1 LGHDT and CDR2 YNNKEL (reference sequence). Trimming pared 1 base from V and 4 bases from J, leaving 25 bases between. As DNA, the CDR3 is TGTGCCAGCAGCCAAGCAATAGGGTCGGCGAGAAAGGGGTCCACTGAAGCTTTCTTT. This encodes CASSQAIGSARKGSTEAFF.

Many counts were recorded for this clonotype. The chain links TRBV7-8 to TRBJ1-6; no definite D call. The CDR3 contains 15 residues. From germline, CDR1 is SGHVS and CDR2 FQNEAQ. The germline V and J ends were trimmed by 2 bases and 11 bases, with 16 bases remaining between them. In DNA, the CDR3 is TGTGCCAGCAGCTTAACCCTCAGCAATACGACACCCCTCCACTTT. This translates into CASSLTLSNTTPLHF. The variable domain in full, with the rest retrieved from reference TRBV7-8 and TRBJ1-6, is GAGVSQSPRYKVAKRGQDVALRCDPISGHVSLFWYQQALGQGPEFLTYFQNEAQLDKSGLPSDRFFAERPEGSVSTLKIQRTQQEDSAVYLCASSLTLSNTTPLHFGNGTRLTVT.

This clonotype was seen a few times. V usage is TRBV7-2 and J usage is TRBJ1-2; D is perhaps TRBD1 (5 bases). V was trimmed by 1 base and J by 8 bases, leaving 14 bases between them. This CDR3 is built from 14 residues. Germline V CDR1 and CDR2: SGHTA, FQGNSA. CDR3 residues: CASSLGGAGWGYTF. The DNA for the CDR3 is TGTGCCAGCAGCTTAGGGGGCGCGGGCTGGGGCTACACCTTC.

V gene TRBV7-3 combines with J gene TRBJ2-6; 8 nucleotides match TRBD1. With V trimmed by 5 bases and J by 4 bases, 10 bases remained unmatched. This CDR3 contains 17 residues. Germline-derived CDR1 and CDR2 are SGHTA and FQGTGA. CDR3 in DNA: TGTGCCAGCAGCCGACAGGGGATGGGTTCCGGGGCCAACGTCCTGACTTTC. As protein: CASSRQGMGSGANVLTF.

The sample holds many counts of this clonotype. The chain uses TRBV3-1 and TRBJ1-2, with D possibly matching TRBD1 (6 bases). V was pared by 0 bases and J by 4 bases, with 12 bases between. The CDR3 has 15 amino acids. Per the germline V gene, CDR1 is LGHDT and CDR2 is YNNKEL (reference sequence). The CDR3: CASSQDVGGGYGYTF. The CDR3 DNA is TGTGCCAGCAGCCAAGATGTGGGGGGCGGCTATGGCTACACCTTC.

The sample holds a few counts of this clonotype. This chain links TRBV29-1 with TRBJ2-3; 10 nucleotides match TRBD2. J lost 3 bases, V lost 6 bases, and 6 bases had no gene match. Germline V gene sequence: CDR1 SQVTM, CDR2 ANQGSEA. The CDR3 has 14 residues. CDR3 nucleotides: TGCAGCGTCACACGGACTAGCGGAACAGATACGCAGTATTTT. This sequence encodes CSVTRTSGTDTQYF.

This clonotype has a handful of counts. The genes are TRBV27 and TRBJ2-2; 10 bases fit TRBD1. The V segment lost 3 bases and the J segment 1 base; nucleotides outside the gene matches: 11. This CDR3 comprises 19 residues. The V gene's germline CDR1 is MNHEY and CDR2 SMNVEV (reference sequence). CDR3 residues: CASSFRLRDRGKNTGELFF. The CDR3 DNA is TGTGCCAGCAGTTTTAGACTCCGGGACAGGGGAAAGAACACCGGGGAGCTGTTTTTT.